The present T cell receptor (beta chain) was sequenced within a study of T cell responses to AZD1222 COVID-19 vaccine. Turning to this clone: Its specificity is not known.

Study-level points and caveats: Most donors were white British and more were female, and clonal diversity was possibly underestimated. Mapped onto spike, vaccine-associated CD4 TCRs spanned it and were dominant at 160-218 and 743-854.

Only in-frame clones appear in the TCRdb table, and some are missing; sequencing was by immunoSEQ multiplex PCR. The table records around 70,000 clones, roughly 88% of them present only once. This receptor was taken from an adult in good health. The material was peripheral blood, obtained on day 0 of AZD1222 vaccination.

CDR3 bases: TGTGCCAGCAGTCGAGCGGGGGACGCGAACACCGGGGAGCTGTTTTTT. The encoded protein is CASSRAGDANTGELFF. The chain carries TRBV11-1 and TRBJ2-2; 8 bases match TRBD2. CDR3 length: 16 amino acids. Trimming at V came to 6 bases and at J to 0 bases, leaving 6 bases not matched to a gene. Germline values: CDR1 SGHAT, CDR2 FQDESV (reference sequence).